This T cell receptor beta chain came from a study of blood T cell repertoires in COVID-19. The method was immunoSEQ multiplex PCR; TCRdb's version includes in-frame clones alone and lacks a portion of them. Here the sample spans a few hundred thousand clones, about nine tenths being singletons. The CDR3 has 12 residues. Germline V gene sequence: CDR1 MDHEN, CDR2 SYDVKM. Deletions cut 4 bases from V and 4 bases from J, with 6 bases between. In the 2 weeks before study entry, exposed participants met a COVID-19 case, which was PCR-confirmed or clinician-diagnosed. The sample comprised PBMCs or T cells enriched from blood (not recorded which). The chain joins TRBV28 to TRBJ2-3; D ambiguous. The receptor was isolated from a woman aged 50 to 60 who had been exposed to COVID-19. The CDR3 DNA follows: TGTGCCAGCAGTTCTTCCGCAGATACGCAGTATTTT. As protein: CASSSSADTQYF.